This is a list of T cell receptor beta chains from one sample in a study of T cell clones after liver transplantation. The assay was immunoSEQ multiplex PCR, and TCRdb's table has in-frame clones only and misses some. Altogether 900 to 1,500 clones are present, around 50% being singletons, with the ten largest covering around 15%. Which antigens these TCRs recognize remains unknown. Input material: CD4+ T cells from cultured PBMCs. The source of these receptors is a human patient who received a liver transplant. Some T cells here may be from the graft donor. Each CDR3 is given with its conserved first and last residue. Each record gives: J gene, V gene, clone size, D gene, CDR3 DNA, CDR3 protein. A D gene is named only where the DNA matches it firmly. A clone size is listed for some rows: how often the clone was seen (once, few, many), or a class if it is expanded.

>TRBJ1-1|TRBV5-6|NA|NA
TGTGCCAGCAGCCACGGACGGGTGAACACTGAAGCTTTCTTT
CASSHGRVNTEAFF
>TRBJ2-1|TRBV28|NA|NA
TGTGCCAGCAGTTCAGGGAGCGATGAGCAGTTCTTC
CASSSGSDEQFF
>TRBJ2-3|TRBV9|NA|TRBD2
TGTGCCAGCAGCGTAGCGGGTGGTCTAGCGGGGGATACGCAGTATTTT
CASSVAGGLAGDTQYF
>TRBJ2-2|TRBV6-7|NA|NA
TGTGCCAGCCCCTTACGGGAAGTCGACGGGGAGCTGTTTTTT
CASPLREVDGELFF
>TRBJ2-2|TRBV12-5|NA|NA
TGTGCTAGTGGTCGGGACTTCCGGGCCGGGGAGCTGTTTTTT
CASGRDFRAGELFF
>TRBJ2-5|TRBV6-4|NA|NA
TGTGCCAGCAGTCGGGGGCCGGGGGAGACCCAGTACTTC
CASSRGPGETQYF
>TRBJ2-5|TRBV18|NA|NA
TGTGCCAGCTCACCACGTCAAGGGACCCAGTACTTC
CASSPRQGTQYF
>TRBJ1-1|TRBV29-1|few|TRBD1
TGCAGCGTTGAAGGCGGGGGACAGGGGGCGGACACTGAAGCTTTCTTT
CSVEGGGQGADTEAFF
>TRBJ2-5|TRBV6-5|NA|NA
TGTGCCAGCAGCCCCGGCGAGACCCAGTACTTC
CASSPGETQYF
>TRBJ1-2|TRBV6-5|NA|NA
TGTGCCGCCTGGGAAGATGGCTACACCTTC
CAAWEDGYTF
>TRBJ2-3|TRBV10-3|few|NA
TGTGCCATCAGTGGGATCGGGGGCACAGATACGCAGTATTTT
CAISGIGGTDTQYF
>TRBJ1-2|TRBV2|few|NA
TGTGCCAGCAGCCAGGGTTCTGGCTATGGCTACACCTTC
CASSQGSGYGYTF
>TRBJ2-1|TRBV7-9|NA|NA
TGTGCCAGCAGCCTGGGAACAACCGGCTCCTACAATGAGCAGTTCTTC
CASSLGTTGSYNEQFF
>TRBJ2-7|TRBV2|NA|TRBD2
TGTGCCAGCAGTGAGTCTATAGCGGGGAGCTACGAGCAGTACTTC
CASSESIAGSYEQYF
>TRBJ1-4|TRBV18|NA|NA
TGTGCCAGCTCACCTGACAGCAATGAAAAACTGTTTTTT
CASSPDSNEKLFF
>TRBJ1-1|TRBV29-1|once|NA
TGCAGCGTTGATGGGCCCGCTGAAGCTTTCTTT
CSVDGPAEAFF
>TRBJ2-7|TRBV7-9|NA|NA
TGTGCCAGCAGCTTAAGTCCCCGCGGCGAGCAGTACTTC
CASSLSPRGEQYF
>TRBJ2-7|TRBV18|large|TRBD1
TGTGCCAGCTCACCTTCAAGCAGGGGGCCTGTCGACGAGCAGTACTTC
CASSPSSRGPVDEQYF
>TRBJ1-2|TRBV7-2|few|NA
TGTGCCAGCAGCTTAGAAGGGTTTCGTGGCTACACCTTC
CASSLEGFRGYTF
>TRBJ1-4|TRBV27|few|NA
TGTGCCAGCAGGCTACAGGGAACTAATGAAAAACTGTTTTTT
CASRLQGTNEKLFF
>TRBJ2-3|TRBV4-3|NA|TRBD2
TGCGCCAGCAGCCAACGGACTAGCGGGAGCACAGATACGCAGTATTTT
CASSQRTSGSTDTQYF
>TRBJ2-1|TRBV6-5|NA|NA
TGTGCCAGCAGTTATCCGGGACGGGATGAGCAGTTCTTC
CASSYPGRDEQFF
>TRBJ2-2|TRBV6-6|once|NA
TGTGCCAGCAGGGGGGCCACCGGGGAGCTGTTTTTT
CASRGATGELFF
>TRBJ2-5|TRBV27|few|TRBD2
TGTGCCAGCAGTTTATCGATCCCCGGGACTAGCGGGGGGCGCGCCCGGACCCAGTACTTC
CASSLSIPGTSGGRARTQYF
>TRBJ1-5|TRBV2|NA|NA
TGTGCCAGCAGTGTGGCGGGTAGTGGCAATCAGCCCCAGCATTTT
CASSVAGSGNQPQHF
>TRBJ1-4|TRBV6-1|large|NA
TGTGCCAGCAGTGAATACGACAGGATTAATGAAAAACTGTTTTTT
CASSEYDRINEKLFF
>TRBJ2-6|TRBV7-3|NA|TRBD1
TGTGCCAGCAGCCCCCAGGGGGTAACCTCTGGGGCCAACGTCCTGACTTTC
CASSPQGVTSGANVLTF
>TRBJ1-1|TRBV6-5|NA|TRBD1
TGTGCCAGCAGTGTGACAGGGGGCGCGACTGAAGCTTTCTTT
CASSVTGGATEAFF
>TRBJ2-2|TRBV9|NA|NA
TGTGCCAGCAGAAGGACTGAGAACACCGGGGAGCTGTTTTTT
CASRRTENTGELFF
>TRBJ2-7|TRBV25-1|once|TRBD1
TGTGCCAGCAGTGCCCTAAACAGGGGCTCCTACGAGCAGTACTTC
CASSALNRGSYEQYF
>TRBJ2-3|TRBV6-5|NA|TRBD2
TGTGCCAGCAGTTATAGGCGGGGGACAGATACGCAGTATTTT
CASSYRRGTDTQYF
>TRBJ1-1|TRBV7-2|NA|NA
NA
CASSTRSFGAGNTEAFF
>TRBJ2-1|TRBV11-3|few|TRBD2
TGTGCCAGCAGCCCCCATGAGTGGGAGGGCTCCTACAATGAGCAGTTCTTC
CASSPHEWEGSYNEQFF
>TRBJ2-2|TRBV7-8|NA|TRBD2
TGTGCCAGCAGCCTTACTAGCGGACCCCGGTGGTCCGGGGAGCTGTTTTTT
CASSLTSGPRWSGELFF
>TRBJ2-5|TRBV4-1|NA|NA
TGCGCCAGCAGCCAAGATCGGGACGGCCAAGAGACCCAGTACTTC
CASSQDRDGQETQYF
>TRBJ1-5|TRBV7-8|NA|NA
TGTGCCAGCAGCCCCCATACGCAGTTACTGGACCTCAATCAGCCCCAGCATTTT
CASSPHTQLLDLNQPQHF